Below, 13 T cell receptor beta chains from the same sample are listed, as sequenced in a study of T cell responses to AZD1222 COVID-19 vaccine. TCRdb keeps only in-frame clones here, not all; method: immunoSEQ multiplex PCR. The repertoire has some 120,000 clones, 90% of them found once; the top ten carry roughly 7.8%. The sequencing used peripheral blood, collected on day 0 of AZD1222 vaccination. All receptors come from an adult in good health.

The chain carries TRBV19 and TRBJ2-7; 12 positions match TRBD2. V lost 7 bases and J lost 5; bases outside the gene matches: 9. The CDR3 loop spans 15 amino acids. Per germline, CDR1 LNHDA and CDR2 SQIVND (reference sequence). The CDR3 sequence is CASKETSGSRDEQYF. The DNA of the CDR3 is TGTGCCAGTAAGGAGACTAGCGGGAGTCGAGACGAGCAGTACTTC.

The CDR3: CASTSLGGTGELFF. CDR3 sequence (DNA): TGTGCCAGCACTTCGCTAGGGGGCACCGGGGAGCTGTTTTTT. The V gene is TRBV27, the J gene TRBJ2-2; D may be TRBD1 (6 bases). Germline assignment: CDR1 MNHEY and CDR2 SMNVEV (reference sequence). The germline V and J ends were trimmed by 7 bases and 4 bases, with 13 bases remaining between them. This CDR3 region has 14 residues.

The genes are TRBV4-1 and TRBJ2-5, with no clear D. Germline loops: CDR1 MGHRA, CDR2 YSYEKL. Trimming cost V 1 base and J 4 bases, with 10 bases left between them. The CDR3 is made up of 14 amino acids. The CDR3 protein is CASSQVTAPETQYF. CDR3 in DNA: TGCGCCAGCAGCCAAGTGACGGCACCAGAGACCCAGTACTTC.

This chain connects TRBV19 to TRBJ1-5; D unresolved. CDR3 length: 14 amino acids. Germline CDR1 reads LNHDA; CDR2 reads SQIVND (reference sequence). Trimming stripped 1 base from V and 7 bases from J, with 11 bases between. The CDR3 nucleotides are TGTGCCAGTAGTATAGTACGGACCTCCCAGCCCCAGCATTTT. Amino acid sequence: CASSIVRTSQPQHF.

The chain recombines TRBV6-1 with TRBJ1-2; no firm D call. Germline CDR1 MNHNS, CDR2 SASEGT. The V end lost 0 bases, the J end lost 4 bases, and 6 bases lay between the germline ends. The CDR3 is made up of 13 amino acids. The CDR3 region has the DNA TGTGCCAGCAGTGAAGCGTTAGGCTATGGCTACACCTTC. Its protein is CASSEALGYGYTF.

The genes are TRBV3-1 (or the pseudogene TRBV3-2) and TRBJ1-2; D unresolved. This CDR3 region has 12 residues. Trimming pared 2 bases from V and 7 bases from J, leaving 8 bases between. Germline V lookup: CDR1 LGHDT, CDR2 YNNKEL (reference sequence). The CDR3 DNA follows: TGTGCCAGCAGCCAACTCCAGGTTGGCTACACCTTC. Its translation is CASSQLQVGYTF.

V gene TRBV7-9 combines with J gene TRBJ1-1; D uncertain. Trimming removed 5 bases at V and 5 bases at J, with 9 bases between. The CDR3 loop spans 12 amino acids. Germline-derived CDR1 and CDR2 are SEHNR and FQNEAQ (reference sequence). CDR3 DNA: TGTGCCAGCAGCCCGGAGGTGACTGAAGCTTTCTTT. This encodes CASSPEVTEAFF.

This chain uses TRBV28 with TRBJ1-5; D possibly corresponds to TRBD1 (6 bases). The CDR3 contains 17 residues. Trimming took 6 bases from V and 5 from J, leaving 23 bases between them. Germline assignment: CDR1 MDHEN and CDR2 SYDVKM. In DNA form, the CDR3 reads TGTGCCAGCAGGATTGGGGGGGCGCCGTGGGGGCATCAGCCCCAGCATTTT. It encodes CASRIGGAPWGHQPQHF.

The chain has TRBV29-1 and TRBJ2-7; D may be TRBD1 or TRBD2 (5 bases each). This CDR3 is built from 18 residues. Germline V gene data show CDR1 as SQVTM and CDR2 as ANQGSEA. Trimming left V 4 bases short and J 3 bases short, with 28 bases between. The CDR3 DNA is TGCAGCGTTGCGATGGGACCATCCTTGGGTTTTCGCGGCTACGAGCAGTACTTC. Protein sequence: CSVAMGPSLGFRGYEQYF.

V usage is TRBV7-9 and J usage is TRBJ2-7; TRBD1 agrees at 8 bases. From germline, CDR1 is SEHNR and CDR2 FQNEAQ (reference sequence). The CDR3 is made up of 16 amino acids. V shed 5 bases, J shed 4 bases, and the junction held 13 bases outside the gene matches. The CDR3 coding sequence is TGTGCCAGCAGCCCACGGTTGGGCCAGGGGGCTTACGAGCAGTACTTC. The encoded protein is CASSPRLGQGAYEQYF.

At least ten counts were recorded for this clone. In nucleotides, the CDR3 is TGTGCCAGAAGCTTACGCCTCCTGAACACTGAAGCTTTCTTT. It translates to CARSLRLLNTEAFF. The V and J genes are TRBV7-5 and TRBJ1-1. TRBV7-5 counts as a pseudogene. This CDR3 is 14 amino acids long.

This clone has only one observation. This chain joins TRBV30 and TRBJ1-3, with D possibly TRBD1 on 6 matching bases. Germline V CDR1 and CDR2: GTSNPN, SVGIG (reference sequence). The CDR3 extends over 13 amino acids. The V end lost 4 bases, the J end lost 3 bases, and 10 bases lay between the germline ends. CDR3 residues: CAWKQGLGNTIYF. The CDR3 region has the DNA TGTGCCTGGAAACAGGGACTTGGAAACACCATATATTTT.

CDR3 residues: CASSLFPETGLFF. CDR3 bases: TGTGCCAGCAGCTTGTTTCCGGAAACCGGGCTGTTTTTT. The chain combines TRBV5-6 with TRBJ1-4; D is unresolved. CDR3 length equals 13 residues. The V end was cut by 1 base, the J end by 14 bases, with 15 bases between. Germline lookup yields CDR1 SGHDT and CDR2 YYEEEE.